Below, 27 T cell receptor beta chains from the same sample are listed, as sequenced in a study of radiotherapy plus CTLA-4 blockade in lung cancer. Produced via immunoSEQ multiplex PCR; TCRdb's table is partial and in-frame only. The sample contains approximately 85,000 clones, around four fifths of which appear only once. Sequenced material: peripheral blood, taken from a patient treated with radiotherapy plus ipilimumab. Receptor source: a human donor with non-small cell lung cancer that progressed on radiotherapy plus ipilimumab.

The chain employs TRBV11-3 and TRBJ2-7; no firm D call. Germline CDR1 is SGHNT and CDR2 is YENEEA. This CDR3 is built from 13 residues. V lost 3 bases to trimming and J lost 1 base, with 7 bases between them. The CDR3 region is CASSFSLSYEQYF. The CDR3, as DNA: TGTGCCAGCAGCTTTTCCCTATCCTACGAGCAGTACTTC.

V and J are TRBV7-2 and TRBJ2-7; 8 nucleotides match TRBD1. CDR1 is SGHTA, CDR2 FQGNSA, per germline. Trimming took 5 bases from V and 12 from J; bases not matched to a gene: 12. The CDR3 covers 13 residues. Here the CDR3 reads CASSLPGDRTSYF. The DNA for the CDR3 is TGTGCCAGCAGCCTCCCAGGGGACAGGACCTCGTACTTC.

This chain joins TRBV4-1 and TRBJ2-5; D gene ambiguous. CDR3 length: 17 residues. The V end lost 2 bases, the J end lost 1 base, and 17 bases lay between the germline ends. Germline values: CDR1 MGHRA, CDR2 YSYEKL. CDR3 in amino acids: CASSQKFARDPQETQYF. The CDR3 region has the DNA TGCGCCAGCAGCCAAAAGTTCGCTAGAGATCCCCAAGAGACCCAGTACTTC.

This rearrangement joins TRBV30 to TRBJ1-2, with TRBD1 identical over 7 bases. The CDR3 is made up of 14 amino acids. J gave up 5 bases and V 3 bases, and 9 bases lay outside the gene matches. Per germline, CDR1 GTSNPN and CDR2 SVGIG (reference sequence). The DNA for the CDR3 is TGTGCCTGGAGCCGGACAGGCTTAGGATATGGCTACACCTTC. Protein: CAWSRTGLGYGYTF.

The chain has TRBV5-8 and TRBJ2-7; TRBD1 agrees at 7 bases. The V segment lost 3 bases and the J segment 6 bases; nucleotides outside the gene matches: 6. Germline-derived CDR1 and CDR2 are SGHTS and YDEGEE. The CDR3 has 13 amino acids. The CDR3 DNA is TGTGCCAGCAGCTACACAGGGGCGGGCGAGCAGTACTTC. Protein: CASSYTGAGEQYF.

Only one count was recorded for this clone. The rearrangement joins TRBV6-5 to TRBJ1-4; TRBD1 matches 7 bases. V was pared by 6 bases and J by 8 bases, with 9 bases of the junction left unmatched. The germline V gene encodes CDR1 MNHEY and CDR2 SVGAGI. The CDR3 sequence is 14 residues long. CDR3 loop: CASSRKGAWEKLFF. The CDR3 nucleotides read TGTGCCAGCAGCCGCAAGGGGGCATGGGAAAAACTGTTTTTT.

V gene TRBV9 combines with J gene TRBJ2-7; TRBD1 matches 7 bases. Unmatched junction bases numbered 11, after V lost 0 bases and J lost 5 bases. Germline V CDR1 and CDR2: SGDLS, YYNGEE. The CDR3 has 16 amino acids. Here the CDR3 reads CASSVAPPRDSHEQYF. The CDR3 region has the DNA TGTGCCAGCAGCGTAGCTCCCCCCCGGGACAGCCACGAGCAGTACTTC.

V is TRBV7-2 and J is TRBJ2-3, with a tentative D call TRBD2 (6 bases). The length of the CDR3 is 15 residues. The germline CDR1 and CDR2 sequences are SGHTA and FQGNSA. V shed 2 bases and J shed 1 base, with 10 bases lying between them. The CDR3 nucleotides are TGTGCCAGCAGCTTATTTTCGGGGGGCACAGATACGCAGTATTTT. It encodes CASSLFSGGTDTQYF.

The J gene is TRBJ2-5, the V gene TRBV7-6; the match to TRBD2 covers 11 bases. J was trimmed by 4 bases and V by 5 bases; bases with no gene match: 3. The CDR3 spans 14 residues. The germline V gene has CDR1 SGHVS and CDR2 FNYEAQ. CDR3 in DNA: TGTGCCAGCAGCCGACTAGCGGGAAGAGAGACCCAGTACTTC. Translation gives CASSRLAGRETQYF.

The chain carries TRBV10-3 and TRBJ2-2; D is possibly TRBD1 or TRBD2 (6 bases each). The CDR3 runs to 14 residues. Deletions cut 7 bases from V and 6 bases from J, with 15 bases between. Germline V gives CDR1 ENHRY, CDR2 SYGVKD. CDR3 nucleotide sequence: TGTGCCATCACCGGAGGGACACCCCCCGGGGAGCTGTTTTTT. Protein product: CAITGGTPPGELFF.

This chain uses TRBV30 with TRBJ1-1; D possibly corresponds to TRBD1 (5 bases). Trimming left V 3 bases short and J 7 bases short, with 18 bases between. The length of the CDR3 is 14 residues. The V gene's germline CDR1 is GTSNPN and CDR2 SVGIG (reference sequence). CDR3 loop: CAWSDSAKGIEAFF. CDR3 coding DNA: TGTGCCTGGAGCGACTCCGCCAAGGGGATTGAAGCTTTCTTT.

The gene calls are TRBV4-1 and TRBJ2-3; tentative D call: TRBD1 (6 bases). Trimming left V 0 bases short and J 3 bases short, with 10 bases between. Per the germline V gene, CDR1 is MGHRA and CDR2 is YSYEKL. The CDR3 spans 15 residues. CDR3 sequence reads: CASSQEPQGTDTQYF. CDR3 sequence (DNA): TGCGCCAGCAGCCAAGAACCACAGGGTACAGATACGCAGTATTTT.

Points on this clone: Relative to the germline gene, one junction end is altered; a read error may explain this. The V gene is TRBV4-1, the J gene TRBJ2-2, with 8 bases fitting TRBD2. There are 15 residues in the CDR3. Germline V CDR1 and CDR2: MGHRA, YSYEKL. The CDR3 protein is CASRYEGLDTGELFF. In DNA, the CDR3 is TGTGCCAGCAGGTACGAGGGACTAGACACCGGGGAGCTGTTTTTT.

The rearrangement uses TRBV11-3 and TRBJ2-1; 10 bases agree with TRBD1. Germline V gene sequence: CDR1 SGHNT, CDR2 YENEEA. The CDR3 is 15 amino acids. V dropped 5 bases and J dropped 3; count of bases not matched to a gene: 4. CDR3 in amino acids: CASSRDRGNYNEQFF. Here the CDR3 DNA reads TGTGCCAGCAGCAGGGACAGGGGAAACTACAATGAGCAGTTCTTC.

The V and J genes are TRBV5-1 and TRBJ1-2, with D uncertain. Trimming shortened V by 1 base and J by 5 bases, and 6 bases separated the two germline ends. The germline V gene encodes CDR1 SGHRS and CDR2 YFSETQ. This CDR3 spans 12 amino acids. This CDR3 reads CASSLSSYGYTF. In DNA, the CDR3 is TGCGCCAGCAGCTTGTCGTCTTATGGCTACACCTTC.

This clone was counted once. The genes are TRBV27 and TRBJ2-2, with a weak D call TRBD2 (7 bases). Germline V gene sequence: CDR1 MNHEY, CDR2 SMNVEV (reference sequence). V was shortened by 8 bases and J by 5 bases, with 21 bases between the two germline ends. This CDR3 is 16 amino acids long. This CDR3 is CASFGQRDKSTGELFF. The CDR3 DNA is TGTGCCAGCTTTGGCCAGCGGGACAAGTCGACCGGGGAGCTGTTTTTT.

The V call is TRBV4-1, the J call TRBJ1-6, with D unresolved. The CDR3 contains 18 residues. V gave up 0 bases and J gave up 9 bases, with 21 bases separating them. Germline V lookup: CDR1 MGHRA, CDR2 YSYEKL. The CDR3 nucleotides read TGCGCCAGCAGCCAAGACCCCTCATTTGGCAGTAGTATTTCACCCCTCCACTTT. Residues: CASSQDPSFGSSISPLHF.

To note about this clone: This same CDR3 is encoded by further DNA sequences in the sample. The chain links TRBV5-1 to TRBJ2-1, with 9 bases fitting TRBD1. The CDR3 is 15 residues long. Germline V CDR1 and CDR2: SGHRS, YFSETQ. With V trimmed by 3 bases and J by 2 bases, 3 bases remained unmatched. This CDR3 reads CASSWGQGAYNEQFF. CDR3 bases: TGCGCCAGCAGCTGGGGACAGGGCGCCTACAATGAGCAGTTCTTC.

The chain couples TRBV6-1 to TRBJ2-5; 8 nucleotides line up with TRBD1. V lost 4 bases and J lost 2; bases outside the gene matches: 6. CDR3 length: 15 amino acids. Germline lookup yields CDR1 MNHNS and CDR2 SASEGT. The CDR3 coding sequence is TGTGCCAGCAGTGGAGGGACAGGTCCTCAAGAGACCCAGTACTTC. Amino acid sequence: CASSGGTGPQETQYF.

This clone was recorded only once. The chain has TRBV7-9 and TRBJ2-3, with TRBD2 matching over 8 bases. V shed 3 bases and J 3 bases; nucleotides not matched to a gene: 17. The length of the CDR3 is 19 residues. CDR1 and CDR2 (germline): SEHNR, FQNEAQ (reference sequence). In nucleotides, the CDR3 is TGTGCCAGCAGCTTGTTTCCCTTGAAAGCGGGGGTGGTAACAGATACGCAGTATTTT. It codes for CASSLFPLKAGVVTDTQYF.

This chain uses TRBV18 with TRBJ2-1; 9 bases are shared with TRBD1. V lost 4 bases, J lost 9 bases, and 10 bases stayed unmatched. There are 15 residues in the CDR3. Germline CDR1 KGHSH, CDR2 LQKENI. CDR3 sequence: CASSRPTGGLSEQFF. The DNA of the CDR3 is TGTGCCAGCTCACGCCCGACAGGGGGTCTTAGTGAGCAGTTCTTC.

The rearrangement uses TRBV7-6 and TRBJ2-1; 10 bases are a match to TRBD2. V lost 3 bases, J lost 9 bases, and 11 bases stayed unmatched. The CDR3 contains 16 residues. The V gene's germline CDR1 is SGHVS and CDR2 FNYEAQ. Here the CDR3 reads CASSFLSGGARTEQFF. The CDR3 DNA sequence: TGTGCCAGCAGCTTTCTCAGCGGGGGGGCCAGAACTGAGCAGTTCTTC. The variable domain in full, with the rest retrieved from reference TRBV7-6 and TRBJ2-1, is GAGVSQSPRYKVTKRGQDVALRCDPISGHVSLYWYRQALGQGPEFLTYFNYEAQQDKSGLPNDRFSAERPEGSISTLTIQRTEQRDSAMYRCASSFLSGGARTEQFFGPGTRLTVL.

Only one count was recorded for this clone. CDR3 sequence: CASSLGLYNEKLFF. CDR3 in DNA: TGTGCCAGCAGCTTAGGACTTTATAATGAAAAACTGTTTTTT. The chain couples TRBV11-2 to TRBJ1-4; D gene unclear. The CDR3 loop spans 14 amino acids. The ends were cut back, 1 base at V and 4 bases at J, with 7 bases in the middle. CDR1 SGHAT and CDR2 FQNNGV come from the germline V gene.

This rearrangement joins TRBV5-1 to TRBJ2-7; TRBD2 agrees at 8 bases. The ends lost 4 bases at V and 7 bases at J; junction bases unmatched: 10. Germline V gives CDR1 SGHRS, CDR2 YFSETQ. This CDR3 is built from 14 residues. DNA of the CDR3: TGCGCCAGCAGCCCGGGACTAGTAGATTTAGAGCAGTACTTC. It translates to CASSPGLVDLEQYF.

CDR3 amino acids: CASSRYDGRYEQFF. Written as DNA, the CDR3 is TGTGCCAGCAGTCGATACGATGGACGCTATGAGCAGTTCTTC. The genes are TRBV28 and TRBJ2-1; no definite D call. CDR1 is MDHEN and CDR2 is SYDVKM in the germline V gene. Trimming shortened V by 5 bases and J by 8 bases, and 16 bases separated the two germline ends. The CDR3 is made up of 14 amino acids.

J is TRBJ2-7 and V is TRBV27, with a possible D match to TRBD2 (5 bases). The CDR3 is made up of 13 amino acids. Germline assignment: CDR1 MNHEY and CDR2 SMNVEV (reference sequence). V was cut by 7 bases and J by 1 base, with 11 bases left in between. CDR3 nucleotide sequence: TGTGCCAGCACGGACTCGGGGTCCTACGAGCAGTACTTC. Translation gives CASTDSGSYEQYF.

The chain uses TRBV28 and TRBJ1-5, with D possibly TRBD1 on 6 matching bases. CDR1 MDHEN and CDR2 SYDVKM come from the germline V gene. The CDR3 consists of 15 residues. V dropped 4 bases and J dropped 2 bases, with 12 bases sitting between them. CDR3 nucleotide sequence: TGTGCCAGCAGTTGGGGGACACAGGGCAATCAGCCCCAGCATTTT. This sequence encodes CASSWGTQGNQPQHF.